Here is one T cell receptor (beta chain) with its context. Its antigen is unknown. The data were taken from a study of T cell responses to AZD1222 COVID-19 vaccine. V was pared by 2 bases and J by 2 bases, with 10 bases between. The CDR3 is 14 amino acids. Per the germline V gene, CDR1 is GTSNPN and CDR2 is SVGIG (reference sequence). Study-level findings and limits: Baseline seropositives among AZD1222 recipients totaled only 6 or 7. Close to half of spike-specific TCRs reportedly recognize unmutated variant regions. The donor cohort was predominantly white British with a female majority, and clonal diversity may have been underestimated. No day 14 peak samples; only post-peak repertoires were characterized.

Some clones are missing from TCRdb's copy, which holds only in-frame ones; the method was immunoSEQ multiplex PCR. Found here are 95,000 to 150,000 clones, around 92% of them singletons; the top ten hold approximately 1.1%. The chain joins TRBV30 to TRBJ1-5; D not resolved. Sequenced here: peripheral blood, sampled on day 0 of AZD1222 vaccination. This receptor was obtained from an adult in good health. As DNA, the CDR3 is TGTGCCTGGAGTATGGGTGCGGGCAATCAGCCCCAGCATTTT. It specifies CAWSMGAGNQPQHF.